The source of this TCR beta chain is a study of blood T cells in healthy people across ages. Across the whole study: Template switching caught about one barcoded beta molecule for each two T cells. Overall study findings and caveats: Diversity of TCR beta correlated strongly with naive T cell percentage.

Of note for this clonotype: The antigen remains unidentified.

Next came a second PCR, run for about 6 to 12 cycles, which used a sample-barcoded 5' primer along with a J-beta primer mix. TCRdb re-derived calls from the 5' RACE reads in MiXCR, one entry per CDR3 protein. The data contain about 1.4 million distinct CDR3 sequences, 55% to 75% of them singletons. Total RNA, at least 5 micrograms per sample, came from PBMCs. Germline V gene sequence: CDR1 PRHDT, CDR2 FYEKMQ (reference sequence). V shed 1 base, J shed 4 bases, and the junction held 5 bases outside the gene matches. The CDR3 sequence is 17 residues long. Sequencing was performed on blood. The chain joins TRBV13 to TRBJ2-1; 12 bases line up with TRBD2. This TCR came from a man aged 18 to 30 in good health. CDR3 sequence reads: CASSLARTSGAYNEQFF. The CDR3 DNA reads TGTGCCAGCAGCTTAGCCAGGACTAGCGGGGCGTACAATGAGCAGTTCTTC.